This TCR beta chain was documented in a study of vaccination effects on CD4 cells after COVID-19. Produced via immunoSEQ multiplex PCR; TCRdb's table is partial and in-frame only. The table includes roughly 67,000 clones, roughly 79% detected once. Deletions cut 3 bases from V and 2 bases from J, with 0 bases between. The CDR3 runs to 11 residues. The V gene's germline CDR1 is SGHRS and CDR2 YFSETQ. ViraFEST expansion of antigen-specific CD4+ T cells with viral peptide pools preceded sequencing. A roughly 11-day culture period preceded the isolation of CD4+ T cells. Nobody among the vaccine recipients had prior SARS-CoV-2 infection (nucleocapsid antibodies were negative). Cultures had half their medium replaced with IL-2 medium on days 3 and 7. Regarding this clone: Its antigen remains unidentified.

The TCR was taken from a human donor who received a COVID-19 vaccine. The specimen was CD4+ T cells from PBMCs cultured with SARS-CoV-2 spike peptides, collected before COVID-19 vaccination. The chain joins TRBV5-1 to TRBJ1-3; D uncertain. The CDR3, as DNA: TGCGCCAGCAGCTCTGGAAACACCATATATTTT. Its protein is CASSSGNTIYF.